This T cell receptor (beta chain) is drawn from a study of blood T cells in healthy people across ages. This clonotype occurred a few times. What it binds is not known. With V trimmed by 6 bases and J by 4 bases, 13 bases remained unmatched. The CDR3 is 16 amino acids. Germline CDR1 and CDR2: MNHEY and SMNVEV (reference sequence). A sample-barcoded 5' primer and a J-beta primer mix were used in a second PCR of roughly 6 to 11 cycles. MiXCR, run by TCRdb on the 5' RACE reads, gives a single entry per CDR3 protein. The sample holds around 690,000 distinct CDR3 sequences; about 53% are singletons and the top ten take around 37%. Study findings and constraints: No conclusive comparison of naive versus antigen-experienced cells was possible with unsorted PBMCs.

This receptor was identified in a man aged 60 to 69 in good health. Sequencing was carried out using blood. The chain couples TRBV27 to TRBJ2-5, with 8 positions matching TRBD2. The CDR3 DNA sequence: TGTGCCAGCAGAGCGAACACACGGGGGGGAGGAGAGACCCAGTACTTC. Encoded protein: CASRANTRGGGETQYF.